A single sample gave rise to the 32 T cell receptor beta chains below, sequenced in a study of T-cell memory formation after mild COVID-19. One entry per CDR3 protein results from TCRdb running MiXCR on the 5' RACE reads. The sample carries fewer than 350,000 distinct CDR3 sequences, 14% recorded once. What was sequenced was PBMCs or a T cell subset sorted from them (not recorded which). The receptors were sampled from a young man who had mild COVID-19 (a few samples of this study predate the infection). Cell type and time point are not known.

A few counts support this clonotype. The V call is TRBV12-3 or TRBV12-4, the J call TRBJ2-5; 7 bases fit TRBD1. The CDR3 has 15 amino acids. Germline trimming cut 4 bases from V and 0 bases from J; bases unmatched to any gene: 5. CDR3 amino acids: CASSYRGRYQETQYF. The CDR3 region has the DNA TGTGCCAGCAGTTACAGGGGAAGGTACCAAGAGACCCAGTACTTC.

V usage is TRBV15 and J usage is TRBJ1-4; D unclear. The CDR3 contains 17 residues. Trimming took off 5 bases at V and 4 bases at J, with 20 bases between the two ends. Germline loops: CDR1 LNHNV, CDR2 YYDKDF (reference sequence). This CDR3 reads CATSPPGLAEINEKLFF. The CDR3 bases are TGTGCCACCAGCCCCCCTGGGTTGGCCGAAATTAATGAAAAACTGTTTTTT.

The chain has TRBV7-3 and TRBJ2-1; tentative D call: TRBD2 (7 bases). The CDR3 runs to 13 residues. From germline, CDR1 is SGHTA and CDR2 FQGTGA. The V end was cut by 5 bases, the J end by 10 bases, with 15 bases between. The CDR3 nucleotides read TGTGCCAGCAGCCTCAAGGGGGGGCCGGAGCAGTTCTTC. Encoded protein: CASSLKGGPEQFF.

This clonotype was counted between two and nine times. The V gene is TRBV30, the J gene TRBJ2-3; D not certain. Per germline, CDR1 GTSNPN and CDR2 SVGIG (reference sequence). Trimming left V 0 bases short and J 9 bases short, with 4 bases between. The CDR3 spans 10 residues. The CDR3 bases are TGTGCCTGGAGTGTTCAGACGCAGTATTTT. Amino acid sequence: CAWSVQTQYF.

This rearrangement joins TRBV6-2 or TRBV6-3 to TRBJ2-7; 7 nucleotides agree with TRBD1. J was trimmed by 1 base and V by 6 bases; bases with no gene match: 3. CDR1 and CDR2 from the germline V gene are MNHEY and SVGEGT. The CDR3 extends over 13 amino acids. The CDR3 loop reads CASSRRGSYEQYF. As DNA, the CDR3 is TGTGCCAGCAGCCGCAGGGGGTCCTACGAGCAGTACTTC.

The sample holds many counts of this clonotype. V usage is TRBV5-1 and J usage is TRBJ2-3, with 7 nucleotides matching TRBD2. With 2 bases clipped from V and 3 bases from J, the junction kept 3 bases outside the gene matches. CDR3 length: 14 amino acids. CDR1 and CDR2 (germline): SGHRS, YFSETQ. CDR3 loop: CASSFRGGTDTQYF. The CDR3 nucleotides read TGCGCCAGCAGCTTTCGGGGAGGGACAGATACGCAGTATTTT.

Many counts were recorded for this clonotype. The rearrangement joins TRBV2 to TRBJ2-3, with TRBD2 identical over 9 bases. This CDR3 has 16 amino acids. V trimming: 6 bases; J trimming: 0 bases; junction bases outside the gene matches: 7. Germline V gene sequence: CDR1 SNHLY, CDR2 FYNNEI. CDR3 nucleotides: TGTGCCAGCAGGCCTAGCGGGGATACTAGCACAGATACGCAGTATTTT. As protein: CASRPSGDTSTDTQYF. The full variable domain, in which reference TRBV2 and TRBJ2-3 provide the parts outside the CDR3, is EPEVTQTPSHQVTQMGQEVILRCVPISNHLYFYWYRQILGQKVEFLVSFYNNEISEKSEIFDDQFSVERPDGSNFTLKIRSTKLEDSAMYFCASRPSGDTSTDTQYFGPGTRLTVL.

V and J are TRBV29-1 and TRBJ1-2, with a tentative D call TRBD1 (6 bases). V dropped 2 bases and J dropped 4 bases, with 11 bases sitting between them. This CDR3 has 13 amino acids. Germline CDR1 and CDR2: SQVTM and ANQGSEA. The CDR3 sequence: CSVETGTSYGYTF. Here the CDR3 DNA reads TGCAGCGTTGAAACAGGGACCTCCTATGGCTACACCTTC.

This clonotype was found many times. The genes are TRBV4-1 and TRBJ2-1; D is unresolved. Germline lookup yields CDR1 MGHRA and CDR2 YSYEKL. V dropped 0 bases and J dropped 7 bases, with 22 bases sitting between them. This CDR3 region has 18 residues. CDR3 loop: CASSQELGAGYLGNEQFF. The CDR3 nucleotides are TGCGCCAGCAGCCAAGAGCTTGGAGCAGGTTATCTCGGGAATGAGCAGTTCTTC.

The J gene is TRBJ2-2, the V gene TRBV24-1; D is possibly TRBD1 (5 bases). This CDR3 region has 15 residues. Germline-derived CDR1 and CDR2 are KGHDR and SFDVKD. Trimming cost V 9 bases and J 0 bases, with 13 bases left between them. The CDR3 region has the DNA TGTGCCACCGGAATCCGGACACCGAACACCGGGGAGCTGTTTTTT. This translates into CATGIRTPNTGELFF.

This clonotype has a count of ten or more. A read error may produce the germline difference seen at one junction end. CDR3 in amino acids: CASSLAGSSYEQYF. The DNA for the CDR3 is TGCGCCAGCAGCTTAGCGGGTAGCTCCTACGAGCAGTACTTC. V gene TRBV5-6 combines with J gene TRBJ2-7, with 7 bases lining up with TRBD2. Germline lookup yields CDR1 SGHDT and CDR2 YYEEEE. The CDR3 totals 14 residues.

This chain's CDR3 is CASSLDGGEEDTQYF. CDR3 bases: TGCGCCAGCAGCTTGGACGGGGGGGAAGAAGATACGCAGTATTTT. The V and J genes are TRBV5-1 and TRBJ2-3; TRBD2 aligns across 8 bases. With V trimmed by 0 bases and J by 5 bases, 5 bases remained unmatched. Per germline, CDR1 SGHRS and CDR2 YFSETQ. This CDR3 region has 15 residues.

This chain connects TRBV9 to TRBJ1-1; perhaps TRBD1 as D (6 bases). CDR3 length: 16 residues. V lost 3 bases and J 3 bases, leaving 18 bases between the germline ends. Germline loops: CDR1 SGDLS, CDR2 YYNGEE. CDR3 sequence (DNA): TGTGCCAGCAGCGCCAACAGGGTTAGGTCTGACACTGAAGCTTTCTTT. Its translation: CASSANRVRSDTEAFF.

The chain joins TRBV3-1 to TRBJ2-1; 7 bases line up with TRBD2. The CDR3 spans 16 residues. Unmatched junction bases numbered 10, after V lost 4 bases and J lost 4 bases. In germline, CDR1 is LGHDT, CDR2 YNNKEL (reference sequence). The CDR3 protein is CASSRELAAGYNEQFF. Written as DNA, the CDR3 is TGTGCCAGCAGCCGAGAGCTAGCGGCCGGATACAATGAGCAGTTCTTC.

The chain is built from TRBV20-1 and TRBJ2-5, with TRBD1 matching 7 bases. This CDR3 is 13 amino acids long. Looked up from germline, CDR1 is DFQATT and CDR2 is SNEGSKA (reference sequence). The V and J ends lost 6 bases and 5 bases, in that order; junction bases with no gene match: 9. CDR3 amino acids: CSAKTGVRETQYF. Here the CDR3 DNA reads TGCAGTGCGAAAACAGGGGTGAGGGAGACCCAGTACTTC.

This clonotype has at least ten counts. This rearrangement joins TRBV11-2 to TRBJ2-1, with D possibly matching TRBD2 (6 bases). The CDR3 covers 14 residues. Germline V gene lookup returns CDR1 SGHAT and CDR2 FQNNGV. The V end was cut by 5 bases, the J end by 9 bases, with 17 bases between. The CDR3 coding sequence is TGTGCCAGCAGCCCCACGAGCCCGGGGGTTGAGCAGTTCTTC. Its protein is CASSPTSPGVEQFF.

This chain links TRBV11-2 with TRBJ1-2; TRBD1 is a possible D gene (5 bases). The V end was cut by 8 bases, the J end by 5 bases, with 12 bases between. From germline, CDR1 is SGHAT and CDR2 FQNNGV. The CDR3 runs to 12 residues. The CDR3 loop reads CASYYQGYGYTF. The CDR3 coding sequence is TGTGCCAGCTATTATCAGGGTTATGGCTACACCTTC.

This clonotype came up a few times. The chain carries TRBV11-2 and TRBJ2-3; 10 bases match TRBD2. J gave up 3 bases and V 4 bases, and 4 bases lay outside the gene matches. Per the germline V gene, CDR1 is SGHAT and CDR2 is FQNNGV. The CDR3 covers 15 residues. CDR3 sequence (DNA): TGTGCCAGCAGCTGGCTAGCGGGGGAAACAGATACGCAGTATTTT. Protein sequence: CASSWLAGETDTQYF.

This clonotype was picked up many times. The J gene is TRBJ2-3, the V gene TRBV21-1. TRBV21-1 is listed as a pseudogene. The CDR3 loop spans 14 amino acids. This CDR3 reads CASPRRFSTDTQYF. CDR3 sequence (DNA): TGTGCCAGTCCAAGGCGATTTAGCACAGATACGCAGTATTTT.

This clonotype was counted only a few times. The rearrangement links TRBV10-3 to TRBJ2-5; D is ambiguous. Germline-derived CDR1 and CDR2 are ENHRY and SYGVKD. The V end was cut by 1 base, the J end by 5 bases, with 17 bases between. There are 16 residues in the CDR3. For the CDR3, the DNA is TGTGCCATCAGTGAGTACGGACGGAGCCCCCAGGAGACCCAGTACTTC. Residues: CAISEYGRSPQETQYF.

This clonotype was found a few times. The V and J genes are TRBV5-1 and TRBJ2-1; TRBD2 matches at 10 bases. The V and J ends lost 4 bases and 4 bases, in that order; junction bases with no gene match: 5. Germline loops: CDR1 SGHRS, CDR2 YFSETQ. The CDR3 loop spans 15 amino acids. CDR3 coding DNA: TGCGCCAGCAGCGTAGCGGGGGGACGTTACAATGAGCAGTTCTTC. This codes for CASSVAGGRYNEQFF. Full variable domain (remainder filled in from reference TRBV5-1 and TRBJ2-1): KAGVTQTPRYLIKTRGQQVTLSCSPISGHRSVSWYQQTPGQGLQFLFEYFSETQRNKGNFPGRFSGRQFSNSRSEMNVSTLELGDSALYLCASSVAGGRYNEQFFGPGTRLTVL.

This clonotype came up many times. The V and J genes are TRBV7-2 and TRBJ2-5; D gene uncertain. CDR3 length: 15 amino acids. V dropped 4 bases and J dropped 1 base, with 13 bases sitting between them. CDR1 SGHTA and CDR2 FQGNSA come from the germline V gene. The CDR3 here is CASSSWMTSQETQYF. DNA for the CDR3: TGTGCCAGCAGCTCCTGGATGACTTCCCAAGAGACCCAGTACTTC.

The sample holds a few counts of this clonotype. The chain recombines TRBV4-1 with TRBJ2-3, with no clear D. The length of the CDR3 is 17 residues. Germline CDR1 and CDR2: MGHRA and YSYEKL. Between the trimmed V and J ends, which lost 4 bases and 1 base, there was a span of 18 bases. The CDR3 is CASSLTLYGSGTDTQYF. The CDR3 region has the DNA TGCGCCAGCAGCCTAACATTATACGGGTCCGGCACAGATACGCAGTATTTT.

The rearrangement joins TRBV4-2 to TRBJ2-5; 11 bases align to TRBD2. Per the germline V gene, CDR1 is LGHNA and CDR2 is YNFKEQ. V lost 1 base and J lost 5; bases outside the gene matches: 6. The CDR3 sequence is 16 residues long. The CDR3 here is CASSQGLAGGWETQYF. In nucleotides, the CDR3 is TGTGCCAGCAGCCAAGGGCTAGCGGGGGGCTGGGAGACCCAGTACTTC.

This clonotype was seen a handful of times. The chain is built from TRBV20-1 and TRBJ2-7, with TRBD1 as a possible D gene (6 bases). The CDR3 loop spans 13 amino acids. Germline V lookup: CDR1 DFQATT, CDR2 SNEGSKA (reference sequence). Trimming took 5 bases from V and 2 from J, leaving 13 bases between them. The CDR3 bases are TGCAGTGCTTACGTCAGGGGAACCTACGAGCAGTACTTC. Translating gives CSAYVRGTYEQYF.

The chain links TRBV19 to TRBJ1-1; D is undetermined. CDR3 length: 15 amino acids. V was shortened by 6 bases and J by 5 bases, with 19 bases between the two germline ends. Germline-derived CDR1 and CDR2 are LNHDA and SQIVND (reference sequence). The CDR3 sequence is CASSVEGWSGTEAFF. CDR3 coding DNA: TGTGCCAGTAGCGTGGAGGGATGGTCGGGTACTGAAGCTTTCTTT.

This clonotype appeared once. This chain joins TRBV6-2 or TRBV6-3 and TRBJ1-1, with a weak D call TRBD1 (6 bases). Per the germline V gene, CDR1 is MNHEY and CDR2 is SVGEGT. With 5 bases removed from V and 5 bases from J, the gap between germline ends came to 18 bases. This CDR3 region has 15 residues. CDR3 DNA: TGTGCCAGCAGTCCCAGGGGCGTGGAGGGGACTGAAGCTTTCTTT. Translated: CASSPRGVEGTEAFF.

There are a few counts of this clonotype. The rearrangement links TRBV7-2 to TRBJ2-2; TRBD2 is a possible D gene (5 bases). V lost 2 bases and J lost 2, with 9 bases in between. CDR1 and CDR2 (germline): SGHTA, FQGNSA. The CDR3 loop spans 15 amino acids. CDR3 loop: CASSLPPGNTGELFF. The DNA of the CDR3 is TGTGCCAGCAGCTTACCCCCGGGAAACACCGGGGAGCTGTTTTTT.

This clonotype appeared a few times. The CDR3 protein is CASSFTGGANYGYTF. CDR3 DNA: TGTGCCAGCAGCTTCACAGGGGGTGCAAACTATGGCTACACCTTC. The genes are TRBV7-2 and TRBJ1-2; 8 bases line up with TRBD1. The CDR3 is 15 amino acids. Germline V gene data show CDR1 as SGHTA and CDR2 as FQGNSA. The J segment lost 2 bases and the V segment lost 3 bases, leaving 5 bases of the junction unmatched.

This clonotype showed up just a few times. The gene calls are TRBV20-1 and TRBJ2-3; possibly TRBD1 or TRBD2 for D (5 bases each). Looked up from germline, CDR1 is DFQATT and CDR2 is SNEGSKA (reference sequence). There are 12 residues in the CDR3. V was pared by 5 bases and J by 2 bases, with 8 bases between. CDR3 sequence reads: CSASGTTDTQYF. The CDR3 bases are TGCAGTGCTTCCGGGACCACAGATACGCAGTATTTT.

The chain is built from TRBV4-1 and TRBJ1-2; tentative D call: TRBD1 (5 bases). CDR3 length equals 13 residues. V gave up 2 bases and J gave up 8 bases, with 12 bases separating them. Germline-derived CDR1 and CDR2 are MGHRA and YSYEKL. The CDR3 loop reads CASSQLWQGGYTF. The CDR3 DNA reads TGCGCCAGCAGCCAACTGTGGCAGGGAGGCTACACCTTC.

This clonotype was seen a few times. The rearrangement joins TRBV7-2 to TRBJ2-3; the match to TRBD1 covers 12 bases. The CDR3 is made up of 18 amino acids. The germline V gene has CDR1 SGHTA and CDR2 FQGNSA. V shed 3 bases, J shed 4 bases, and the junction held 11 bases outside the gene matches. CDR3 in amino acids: CASSFSPGQGARADTQYF. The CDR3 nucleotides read TGTGCCAGCAGCTTCTCACCGGGACAGGGGGCGCGGGCAGATACGCAGTATTTT.